These 7 T cell receptor beta chains share one sample of origin, sequenced in a study of control samples from healthy donors and cancer patients. The protocol was immunoSEQ multiplex PCR, while the TCRdb copy is restricted to in-frame clones and leaves out a portion. The sample shows 90,000 to 100,000 clones, 79% of them seen only once. Sequenced input: blood. The receptors stem from a woman under 40 in good health.

This clone has just one count. The chain joins TRBV10-3 to TRBJ2-3, with unresolved D. CDR1 is ENHRY, CDR2 SYGVKD, per germline. This CDR3 contains 11 residues. Trimming took 5 bases from V and 6 from J, leaving 6 bases between them. The CDR3 reads CAISQSDTQYF. As DNA, the CDR3 is TGTGCCATCAGTCAATCCGATACGCAGTATTTT.

In its sample, this clone ranks as medium-sized. J is TRBJ2-5 and V is TRBV7-3; D may be TRBD1 or TRBD2 (6 bases each). Germline V lookup: CDR1 SGHTA, CDR2 FQGTGA. The CDR3 runs to 14 residues. V lost 5 bases and J lost 5, with 15 bases in between. The CDR3 coding sequence is TGTGCCAGCAGCGACCCGGGGGCTGGGGAGACCCAGTACTTC. Residues: CASSDPGAGETQYF.

The J gene is TRBJ1-5, the V gene TRBV18; TRBD1 might be the D (5 bases). V lost 0 bases and J 10 bases, leaving 7 bases between the germline ends. The CDR3 extends over 12 amino acids. Germline assignment: CDR1 KGHSH and CDR2 LQKENI. CDR3 in DNA: TGTGCCAGCTCACCACCTCAGGGCCCCCAGCATTTT. Its translation is CASSPPQGPQHF. Full variable domain (outside the CDR3, taken from reference TRBV18 and TRBJ1-5): NAGVMQNPRHLVRRRGQEARLRCSPMKGHSHVYWYRQLPEEGLKFMVYLQKENIIDESGMPKERFSAEFPKEGPSILRIQQVVRGDSAAYFCASSPPQGPQHFGDGTRLSIL.

This sequence joins TRBV10-2 and TRBJ1-2; 7 positions match TRBD1. The ends lost 2 bases at V and 4 bases at J; junction bases unmatched: 7. The CDR3 contains 15 residues. CDR1 is WSHSY and CDR2 is SAAADI in the germline V gene. CDR3: CASSEAGQSFYGYTF. In nucleotides, the CDR3 is TGCGCCAGCAGTGAGGCGGGACAGTCTTTCTATGGCTACACCTTC.

The chain combines TRBV4-1 with TRBJ1-1; weak D call: TRBD1 (5 bases). CDR1 and CDR2 from the germline V gene are MGHRA and YSYEKL. Trimming took 3 bases from V and 2 from J, leaving 13 bases between them. The CDR3 contains 15 residues. CDR3 protein: CASSHLGTVNTEAFF. The CDR3 coding sequence is TGCGCCAGCAGCCATTTGGGGACGGTAAACACTGAAGCTTTCTTT.

The gene calls are TRBV9 and TRBJ1-6; D might be TRBD1 (6 bases). Germline V gene lookup returns CDR1 SGDLS and CDR2 YYNGEE. This CDR3 is built from 14 residues. V lost 1 base and J 9 bases, leaving 11 bases between the germline ends. Here the CDR3 reads CASSVRTEGSPLHF. CDR3 nucleotide sequence: TGTGCCAGCAGCGTAAGGACAGAGGGTTCACCCCTCCACTTT.

A few counts support this clone. The chain joins TRBV5-1 to TRBJ1-5; D possibly corresponds to TRBD1 (6 bases). Deletions cut 1 base from V and 5 bases from J, with 10 bases between. Germline assignment: CDR1 SGHRS and CDR2 YFSETQ. CDR3 length: 14 residues. The CDR3 sequence is CASSLTGSDQPQHF. CDR3 in DNA: TGCGCCAGCAGCTTGACAGGGAGTGATCAGCCCCAGCATTTT.